Following are 4 T cell receptor beta chains from one sample sequenced in a study of T cell responses to AZD1222 COVID-19 vaccine. The repertoire was sequenced with immunoSEQ multiplex PCR; TCRdb's copy has only in-frame clones and lacks some. Of 150,000 to 200,000 clones listed, around 93% are singletons. Sequenced material: peripheral blood, taken on day 0 of AZD1222 vaccination. Source of these receptors: an adult in good health.

This chain uses TRBV15 with TRBJ1-2; possible D gene TRBD1, 5 bases. Germline CDR1 is LNHNV and CDR2 is YYDKDF (reference sequence). CDR3 length equals 12 residues. Trimming left V 0 bases short and J 11 bases short, with 10 bases between. The CDR3 loop is CATSRDVGLYTF. DNA of the CDR3: TGTGCCACCAGCAGAGATGTGGGGCTTTACACCTTC.

This clone was detected only a few times. The V gene is TRBV5-4, the J gene TRBJ2-7; 7 bases align to TRBD2. CDR1 SGHNT and CDR2 YYREEE come from the germline V gene (reference sequence). The CDR3 covers 15 residues. Trimming cost V 2 bases and J 2 bases; bases outside gene matches: 7. The CDR3 region has the DNA TGTGCCAGCAGCTTTTCTCGGGAGGAAGCCTACGAGCAGTACTTC. Translating gives CASSFSREEAYEQYF.

This chain connects TRBV19 to TRBJ1-1, with a possible D match to TRBD1 (6 bases). From germline, CDR1 is LNHDA and CDR2 SQIVND (reference sequence). This CDR3 contains 16 residues. V shed 3 bases and J shed 3 bases, with 17 bases lying between them. CDR3 loop: CASSILSSGGDTEAFF. CDR3 DNA sequence: TGTGCCAGTAGTATCCTAAGCTCGGGGGGCGACACTGAAGCTTTCTTT. The whole variable domain, remainder taken from reference TRBV19 and TRBJ1-1, is DGGITQSPKYLFRKEGQNVTLSCEQNLNHDAMYWYRQDPGQGLRLIYYSQIVNDFQKGDIAEGYSVSREKKESFPLTVTSAQKNPTAFYLCASSILSSGGDTEAFFGQGTRLTVV.

The chain links TRBV28 to TRBJ2-3, with D unclear. V dropped 2 bases and J dropped 2 bases, with 11 bases sitting between them. The germline gives CDR1 MDHEN, CDR2 SYDVKM. The CDR3 sequence is 15 residues long. CDR3 nucleotide sequence: TGTGCCAGCAGTTTACAGCTAGGGCCCACAGATACGCAGTATTTT. It specifies CASSLQLGPTDTQYF.